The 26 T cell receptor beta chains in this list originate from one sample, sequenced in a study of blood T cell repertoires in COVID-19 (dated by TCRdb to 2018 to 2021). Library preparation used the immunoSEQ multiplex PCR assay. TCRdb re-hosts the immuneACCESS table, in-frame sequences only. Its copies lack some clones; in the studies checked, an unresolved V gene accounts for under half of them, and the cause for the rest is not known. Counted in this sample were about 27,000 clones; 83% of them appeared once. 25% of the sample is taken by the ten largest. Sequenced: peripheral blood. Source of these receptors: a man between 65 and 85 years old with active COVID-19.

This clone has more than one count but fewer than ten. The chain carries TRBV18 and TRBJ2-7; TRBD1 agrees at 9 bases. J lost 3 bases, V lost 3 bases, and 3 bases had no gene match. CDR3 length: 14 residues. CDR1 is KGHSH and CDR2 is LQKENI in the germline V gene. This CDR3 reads CASSPGQGYYEQYF. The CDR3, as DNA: TGTGCCAGCTCACCGGGACAGGGATACTACGAGCAGTACTTC.

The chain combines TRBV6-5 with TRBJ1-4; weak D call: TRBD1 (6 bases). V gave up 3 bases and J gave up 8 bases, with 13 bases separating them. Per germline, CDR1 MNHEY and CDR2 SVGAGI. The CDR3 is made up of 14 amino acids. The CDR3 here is CASSYAGVGEKLFF. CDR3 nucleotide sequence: TGTGCCAGCAGTTATGCAGGGGTTGGGGAAAAACTGTTTTTT.

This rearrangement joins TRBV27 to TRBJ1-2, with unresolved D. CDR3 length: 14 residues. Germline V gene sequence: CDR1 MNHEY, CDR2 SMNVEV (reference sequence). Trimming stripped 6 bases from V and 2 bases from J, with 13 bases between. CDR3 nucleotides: TGTGCCAGCAGCGTGGGCCGGTTGAACTATGGCTACACCTTC. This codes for CASSVGRLNYGYTF.

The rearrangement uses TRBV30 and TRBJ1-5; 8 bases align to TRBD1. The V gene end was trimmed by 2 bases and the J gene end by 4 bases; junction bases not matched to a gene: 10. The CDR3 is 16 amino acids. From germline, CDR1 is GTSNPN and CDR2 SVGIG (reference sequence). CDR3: CAWSLGWTGKNQPQHF. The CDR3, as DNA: TGTGCCTGGAGTCTAGGTTGGACAGGGAAGAATCAGCCCCAGCATTTT.

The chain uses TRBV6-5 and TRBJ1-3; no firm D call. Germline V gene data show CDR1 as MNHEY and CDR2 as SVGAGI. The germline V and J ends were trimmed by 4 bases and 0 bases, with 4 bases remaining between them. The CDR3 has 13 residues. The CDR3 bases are TGTGCCAGCAGTTCTTTCTCTGGAAACACCATATATTTT. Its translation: CASSSFSGNTIYF.

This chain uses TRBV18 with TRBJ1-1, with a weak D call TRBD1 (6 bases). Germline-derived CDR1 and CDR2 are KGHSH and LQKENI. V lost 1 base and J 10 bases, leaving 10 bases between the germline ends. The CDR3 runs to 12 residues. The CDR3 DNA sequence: TGTGCCAGCTCACCACTGGACAGTGGAGCTTTCTTT. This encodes CASSPLDSGAFF.

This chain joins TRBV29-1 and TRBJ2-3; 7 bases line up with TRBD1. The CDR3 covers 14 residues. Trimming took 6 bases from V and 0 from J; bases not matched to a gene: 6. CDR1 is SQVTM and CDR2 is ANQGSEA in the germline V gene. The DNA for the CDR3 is TGCAGCGTGACAGGGTCGTCTAGCACAGATACGCAGTATTTT. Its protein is CSVTGSSSTDTQYF.

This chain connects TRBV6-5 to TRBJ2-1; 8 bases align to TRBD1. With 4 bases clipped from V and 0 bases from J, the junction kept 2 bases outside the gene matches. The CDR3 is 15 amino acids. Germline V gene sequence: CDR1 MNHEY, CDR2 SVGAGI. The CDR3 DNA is TGTGCCAGCAGTTCGCAGGGGGCCTCCTACAATGAGCAGTTCTTC. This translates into CASSSQGASYNEQFF.

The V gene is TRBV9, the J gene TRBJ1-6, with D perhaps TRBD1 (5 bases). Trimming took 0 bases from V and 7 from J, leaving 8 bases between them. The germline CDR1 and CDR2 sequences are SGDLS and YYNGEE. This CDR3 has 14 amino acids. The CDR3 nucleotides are TGTGCCAGCAGCGTAGGCAGGGTCAATTCACCCCTCCACTTT. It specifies CASSVGRVNSPLHF.

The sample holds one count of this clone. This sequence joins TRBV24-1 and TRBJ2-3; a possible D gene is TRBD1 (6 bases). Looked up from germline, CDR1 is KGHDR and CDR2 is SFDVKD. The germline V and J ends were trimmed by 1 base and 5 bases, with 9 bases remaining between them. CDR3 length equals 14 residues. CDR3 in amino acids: CATSDFYREDTQYF. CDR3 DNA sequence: TGTGCCACCAGTGATTTCTACAGGGAAGATACGCAGTATTTT.

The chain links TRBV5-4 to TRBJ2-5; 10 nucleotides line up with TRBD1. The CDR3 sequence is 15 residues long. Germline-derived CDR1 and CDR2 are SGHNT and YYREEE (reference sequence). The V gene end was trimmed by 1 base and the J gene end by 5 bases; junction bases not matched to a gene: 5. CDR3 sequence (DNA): TGTGCCAGCAGCTTGCGGGACAGGGGTGGTGAGACCCAGTACTTC. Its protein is CASSLRDRGGETQYF.

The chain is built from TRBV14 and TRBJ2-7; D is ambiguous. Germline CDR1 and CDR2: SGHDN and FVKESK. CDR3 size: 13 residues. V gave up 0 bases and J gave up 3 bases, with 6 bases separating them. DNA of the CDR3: TGTGCCAGCAGCCAAGAAAACAGCTACGAGCAGTACTTC. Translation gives CASSQENSYEQYF.

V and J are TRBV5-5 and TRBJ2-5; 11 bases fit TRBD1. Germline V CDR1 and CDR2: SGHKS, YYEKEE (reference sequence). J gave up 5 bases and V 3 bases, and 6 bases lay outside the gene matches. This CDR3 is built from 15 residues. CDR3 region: CASSSWTGGAETQYF. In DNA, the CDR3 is TGTGCCAGCAGCTCTTGGACAGGGGGCGCGGAGACCCAGTACTTC.

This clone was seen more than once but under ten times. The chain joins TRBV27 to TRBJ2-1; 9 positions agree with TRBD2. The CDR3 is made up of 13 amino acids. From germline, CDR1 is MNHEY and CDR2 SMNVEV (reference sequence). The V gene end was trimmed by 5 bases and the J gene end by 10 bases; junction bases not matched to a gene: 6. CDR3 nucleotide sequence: TGTGCCAGCAGTAGGCGGGGGGGCTGGGAGCAGTTCTTC. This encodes CASSRRGGWEQFF.

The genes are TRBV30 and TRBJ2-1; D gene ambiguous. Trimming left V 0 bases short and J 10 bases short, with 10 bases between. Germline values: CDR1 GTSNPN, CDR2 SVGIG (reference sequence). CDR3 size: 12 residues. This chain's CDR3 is CAWSVLAEEQFF. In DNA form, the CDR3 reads TGTGCCTGGAGTGTACTTGCGGAGGAGCAGTTCTTC. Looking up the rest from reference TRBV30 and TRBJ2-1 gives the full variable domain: SQTIHQWPATLVQPVGSPLSLECTVEGTSNPNLYWYRQAAGRGLQLLFYSVGIGQISSEVPQNLSASRPQDRQFILSSKKLLLSDSGFYLCAWSVLAEEQFFGPGTRLTVL.

Here the CDR3 reads CASSVLAGGADTQYF. The CDR3 nucleotides are TGTGCCAGCAGCGTGCTAGCGGGGGGCGCAGATACGCAGTATTTT. The V and J genes are TRBV9 and TRBJ2-3, with TRBD2 identical over 11 bases. Germline V gene sequence: CDR1 SGDLS, CDR2 YYNGEE. The CDR3 extends over 15 amino acids. Trimming at V came to 2 bases and at J to 4 bases, leaving 3 bases not matched to a gene.

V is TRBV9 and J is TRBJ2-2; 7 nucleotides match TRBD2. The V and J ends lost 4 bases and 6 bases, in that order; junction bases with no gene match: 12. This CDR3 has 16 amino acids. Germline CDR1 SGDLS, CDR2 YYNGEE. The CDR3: CASSPSSAGESGELFF. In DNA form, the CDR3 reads TGTGCCAGCAGCCCCTCGTCGGCGGGAGAGTCCGGGGAGCTGTTTTTT.

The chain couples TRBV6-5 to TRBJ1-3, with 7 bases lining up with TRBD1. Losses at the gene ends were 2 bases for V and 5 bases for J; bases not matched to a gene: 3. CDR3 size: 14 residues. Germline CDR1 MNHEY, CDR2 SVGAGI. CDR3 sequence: CASSYATGRNTIYF. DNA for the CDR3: TGTGCCAGCAGTTACGCGACAGGGAGAAACACCATATATTTT.

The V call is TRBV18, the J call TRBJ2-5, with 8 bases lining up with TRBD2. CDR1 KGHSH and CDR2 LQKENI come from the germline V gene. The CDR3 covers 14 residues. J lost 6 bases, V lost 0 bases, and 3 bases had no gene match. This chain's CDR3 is CASSPPSGTQTQYF. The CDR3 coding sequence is TGTGCCAGCTCACCACCTAGCGGGACGCAGACCCAGTACTTC.

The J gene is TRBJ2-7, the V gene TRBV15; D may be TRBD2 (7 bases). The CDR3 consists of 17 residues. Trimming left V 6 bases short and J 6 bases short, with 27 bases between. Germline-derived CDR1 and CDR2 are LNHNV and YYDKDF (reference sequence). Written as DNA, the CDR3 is TGTGCCACCAGGGCCCCTGGGGGGGCAGGAGAAAGAGGCGAGCAGTACTTC. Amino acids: CATRAPGGAGERGEQYF.

The CDR3 loop reads CASSPSGTAEDNEQFF. CDR3 coding DNA: TGTGCCAGCAGCCCCTCCGGGACAGCTGAGGACAATGAGCAGTTCTTC. The chain combines TRBV9 with TRBJ2-1; TRBD1 matches 7 bases. The ends lost 4 bases at V and 5 bases at J; junction bases unmatched: 12. The CDR3 runs 16 residues. Germline V CDR1 and CDR2: SGDLS, YYNGEE. The variable domain in full, with the rest retrieved from reference TRBV9 and TRBJ2-1, is DSGVTQTPKHLITATGQRVTLRCSPRSGDLSVYWYQQSLDQGLQFLIQYYNGEERAKGNILERFSAQQFPDLHSELNLSSLELGDSALYFCASSPSGTAEDNEQFFGPGTRLTVL.

The CDR3 loop is CATAASGSYGTDTQYF. The CDR3 DNA sequence: TGTGCCACCGCGGCTAGCGGGAGTTATGGCACAGATACGCAGTATTTT. This chain uses TRBV24-1 with TRBJ2-3; 10 nucleotides line up with TRBD2. This CDR3 is built from 16 residues. V lost 9 bases and J lost 1; bases outside the gene matches: 9. Germline values: CDR1 KGHDR, CDR2 SFDVKD.

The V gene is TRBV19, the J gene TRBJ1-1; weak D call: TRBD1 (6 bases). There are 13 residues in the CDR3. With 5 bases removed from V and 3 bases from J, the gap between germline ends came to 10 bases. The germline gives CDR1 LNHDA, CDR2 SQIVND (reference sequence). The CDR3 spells CASSPTGYTEAFF. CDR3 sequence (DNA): TGTGCCAGTAGTCCCACAGGGTACACTGAAGCTTTCTTT.

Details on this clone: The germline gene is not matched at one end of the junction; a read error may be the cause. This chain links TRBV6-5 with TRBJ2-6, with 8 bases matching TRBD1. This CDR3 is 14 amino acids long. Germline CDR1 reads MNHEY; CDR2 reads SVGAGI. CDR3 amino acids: CASSYVTGDNVLTF. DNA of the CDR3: TGTGCCAGCAGTTATGTGACAGGGGACAACGTCCTGACTTTC.

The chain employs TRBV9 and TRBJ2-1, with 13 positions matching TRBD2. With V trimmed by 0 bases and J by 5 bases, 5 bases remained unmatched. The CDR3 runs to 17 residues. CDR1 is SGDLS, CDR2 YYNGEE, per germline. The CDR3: CASSVVKGLAGHNEQFF. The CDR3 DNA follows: TGTGCCAGCAGCGTAGTAAAGGGACTAGCGGGGCACAATGAGCAGTTCTTC.

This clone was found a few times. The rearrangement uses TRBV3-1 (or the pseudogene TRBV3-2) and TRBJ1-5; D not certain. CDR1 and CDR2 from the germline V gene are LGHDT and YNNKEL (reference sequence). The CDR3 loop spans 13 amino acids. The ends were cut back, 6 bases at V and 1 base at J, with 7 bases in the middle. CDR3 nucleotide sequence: TGTGCCAGCAGTCCGGGGAGCAATCAGCCCCAGCATTTT. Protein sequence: CASSPGSNQPQHF.